Shown below are 10 T cell receptor beta chains from a single sample sequenced in a study of OX40 agonist ivuxolimab in advanced cancers. Libraries were prepared by immunoSEQ multiplex PCR; TCRdb keeps only in-frame clonotypes and omits some of them. The table records roughly 16,000 clones, less than 90% of them present only once. The input for sequencing was CD4+ or CD8+ T cells sorted from blood, taken in a trial of the OX40 agonist ivuxolimab. The receptors shown here come from an adult with an advanced solid tumor such as melanoma, head and neck, liver or kidney cancer.

Here the CDR3 DNA reads TGTGCCAGCAGCTTGTTGAATGTGGACCTAACGGACTATGGCTACACCTTC. It yields the protein CASSLLNVDLTDYGYTF. The chain couples TRBV5-5 to TRBJ1-2; D gene uncertain. V was clipped by 1 base and J by 3 bases, with 19 bases between them. This CDR3 is 17 amino acids long. The germline V gene has CDR1 SGHKS and CDR2 YYEKEE (reference sequence).

The rearrangement joins TRBV10-2 to TRBJ1-5; unclear D gene. V lost 3 bases, J lost 0 bases, and 9 bases lay in between. Germline-derived CDR1 and CDR2 are WSHSY and SAAADI. The CDR3 is 15 residues long. The CDR3 spells CASSDRGPSNQPQHF. In nucleotides, the CDR3 is TGCGCCAGCAGTGACCGGGGTCCTAGCAATCAGCCCCAGCATTTT.

The CDR3 DNA reads as TGTGCCAGTAGTGACAGGGGCAATCAGCCCCAGCATTTT. Translating gives CASSDRGNQPQHF. The rearrangement joins TRBV19 to TRBJ1-5; 7 bases fit TRBD1. The length of the CDR3 is 13 residues. V shed 5 bases and J 2 bases; nucleotides not matched to a gene: 0. Germline V gene data show CDR1 as LNHDA and CDR2 as SQIVND (reference sequence). Full variable domain (rest looked up from reference TRBV19 and TRBJ1-5): DGGITQSPKYLFRKEGQNVTLSCEQNLNHDAMYWYRQDPGQGLRLIYYSQIVNDFQKGDIAEGYSVSREKKESFPLTVTSAQKNPTAFYLCASSDRGNQPQHFGDGTRLSIL.

The V gene is TRBV27, the J gene TRBJ1-1; TRBD1 matches at 7 bases. The germline gives CDR1 MNHEY, CDR2 SMNVEV (reference sequence). This CDR3 has 14 amino acids. The ends lost 3 bases at V and 3 bases at J; junction bases unmatched: 4. The CDR3 bases are TGTGCCAGCAGTTTTCAGGGGGGGCACACTGAAGCTTTCTTT. This encodes CASSFQGGHTEAFF.

The rearrangement uses TRBV7-9 and TRBJ2-3; the D gene is possibly TRBD1 (6 bases). This CDR3 comprises 14 residues. Germline lookup yields CDR1 SEHNR and CDR2 FQNEAQ (reference sequence). Trimming pared 5 bases from V and 4 bases from J, leaving 13 bases between. The CDR3 DNA follows: TGTGCCAGCAGCGGACCACAGGGCTCAGATACGCAGTATTTT. Residues: CASSGPQGSDTQYF.

The rearrangement uses TRBV7-2 and TRBJ2-5, with D tentatively TRBD1 or TRBD2 (5 bases each). The germline gives CDR1 SGHTA, CDR2 FQGNSA. V dropped 1 base and J dropped 7 bases, with 13 bases sitting between them. There are 14 residues in the CDR3. CDR3 coding DNA: TGTGCCAGCAGCTTAGGGGGGTCCTTAGGGACCCAGTACTTC. Its protein is CASSLGGSLGTQYF.

The chain recombines TRBV4-2 with TRBJ2-7; 12 bases fit TRBD1. The ends lost 10 bases at V and 5 bases at J; junction bases unmatched: 9. Germline V CDR1 and CDR2: LGHNA, YNFKEQ. The length of the CDR3 is 14 residues. Here the CDR3 DNA reads TGTGCCACCTCCCGGGACAGGGGGCTAAACGAGCAGTACTTC. Translation: CATSRDRGLNEQYF.

This clone came up a few times. V usage is TRBV27 and J usage is TRBJ1-3; D remains ambiguous. Germline V gene lookup returns CDR1 MNHEY and CDR2 SMNVEV (reference sequence). There are 15 residues in the CDR3. Trimming took off 7 bases at V and 7 bases at J, with 20 bases between the two ends. The CDR3 DNA follows: TGTGCCAGCACCTCCCTTACCGGGAAAATCAACACCATATATTTT. Protein: CASTSLTGKINTIYF.

The chain has TRBV7-9 and TRBJ2-7, with D possibly TRBD2 on 6 matching bases. Trimming stripped 5 bases from V and 3 bases from J, with 23 bases between. Germline-derived CDR1 and CDR2 are SEHNR and FQNEAQ (reference sequence). The CDR3 contains 17 residues. The CDR3 DNA reads TGTGCCAGCAGCACGCAACCATCCGGGACGGGAGTCTACGAGCAGTACTTC. It codes for CASSTQPSGTGVYEQYF.

The rearrangement uses TRBV11-2 and TRBJ1-2, with a weak D call TRBD1 (6 bases). Between the trimmed V and J ends, which lost 1 base and 4 bases, there was a span of 16 bases. This CDR3 contains 16 residues. Germline lookup yields CDR1 SGHAT and CDR2 FQNNGV. The CDR3 DNA reads as TGTGCCAGCAGCTTAGGATGGGGGGCTCTTGGCTATGGCTACACCTTC. Translating gives CASSLGWGALGYGYTF.